The 32 T cell receptor beta chains below come from one sample, sequenced in a study of OX40 agonist ivuxolimab in advanced cancers. Libraries were prepared through the immunoSEQ multiplex PCR assay. Held by TCRdb, this immuneACCESS table contains in-frame sequences only and omits some clones. Under half of the omission traces to an unresolved V gene where checked; the cause of the rest is unknown. The sample table holds approximately 58,000 clones, of which more than 85% were seen once. The ten most abundant clones make up around 0.73% of the sample. This specimen was CD4+ or CD8+ T cells sorted from blood, taken in a trial of the OX40 agonist ivuxolimab. The origin of the receptors is an adult with an advanced solid tumor such as melanoma, head and neck, liver or kidney cancer.

This rearrangement joins TRBV5-4 to TRBJ1-4; D is unresolved. The CDR3 has 13 amino acids. V shed 4 bases and J shed 0 bases, with 4 bases lying between them. Germline V gene sequence: CDR1 SGHNT, CDR2 YYREEE (reference sequence). CDR3 nucleotides: TGTGCCAGCAGCATCGCAACTAATGAAAAACTGTTTTTT. Amino acid sequence: CASSIATNEKLFF.

This chain joins TRBV5-4 and TRBJ2-5, with TRBD2 matching over 12 bases. The V segment lost 4 bases and the J segment 5 bases; nucleotides outside the gene matches: 9. The CDR3 loop spans 16 amino acids. From germline, CDR1 is SGHNT and CDR2 YYREEE (reference sequence). As DNA, the CDR3 is TGTGCCAGCAGCCCCCGACTAGCGGGAGCGGGGGAGACCCAGTACTTC. It encodes CASSPRLAGAGETQYF.

The chain joins TRBV25-1 to TRBJ1-4; a weak D match, TRBD1 (5 bases). Germline assignment: CDR1 MGHDK and CDR2 SYGVNS. Deletions cut 6 bases from V and 8 bases from J, with 10 bases between. The CDR3 runs to 12 residues. The CDR3 loop reads CASRGRGEKLFF. In DNA, the CDR3 is TGTGCCAGCAGGGGGCGCGGGGAAAAACTGTTTTTT.

The chain uses TRBV19 and TRBJ1-2, with D unresolved. The CDR3 runs to 14 residues. CDR1 and CDR2 (germline): LNHDA, SQIVND (reference sequence). V lost 5 bases and J lost 8, with 18 bases in between. The CDR3 loop is CASSAPGRWGGYTF. DNA of the CDR3: TGTGCCAGTAGTGCTCCGGGTCGCTGGGGAGGCTACACCTTC.

The chain employs TRBV18 and TRBJ2-2, with D maybe TRBD2 (7 bases). The CDR3 is made up of 15 amino acids. Germline V gives CDR1 KGHSH, CDR2 LQKENI. Trimming removed 11 bases from V and 1 base from J, with 17 bases in between. CDR3 coding DNA: TGTGCCTGTCAGGGGCAGCGGGGGAACACCGGGGAGCTGTTTTTT. This sequence encodes CACQGQRGNTGELFF.

The J gene is TRBJ1-5, the V gene TRBV19, with D possibly TRBD1 on 6 matching bases. CDR1 and CDR2 (germline): LNHDA, SQIVND (reference sequence). V lost 6 bases, J lost 6 bases, and 12 bases lay in between. The CDR3 has 13 amino acids. The CDR3 bases are TGTGCCAGTAGACAGGGAGCGGTTCAGCCCCAGCATTTT. Translation gives CASRQGAVQPQHF.

This rearrangement joins TRBV9 to TRBJ2-3; TRBD2 matches at 10 bases. The CDR3 is 16 amino acids. Germline trimming cut 0 bases from V and 3 bases from J; bases unmatched to any gene: 4. CDR1 is SGDLS, CDR2 YYNGEE, per germline. The CDR3 loop is CASSVAPSGSTDTQYF. The CDR3 DNA follows: TGTGCCAGCAGCGTAGCTCCTAGCGGGAGTACAGATACGCAGTATTTT.

The chain employs TRBV18 and TRBJ1-1; D uncertain. Germline assignment: CDR1 KGHSH and CDR2 LQKENI. V was cut by 6 bases and J by 2 bases, with 13 bases left in between. The CDR3 has 14 amino acids. Here the CDR3 DNA reads TGTGCCAGCTCTCAAGCCCCGGACAACACTGAAGCTTTCTTT. As protein: CASSQAPDNTEAFF.

This CDR3 is CASSSSGSPVHEQYF. CDR3 nucleotides: TGTGCCAGCAGCTCTTCCGGGAGTCCGGTCCACGAGCAGTACTTC. The chain couples TRBV5-4 to TRBJ2-7; weak D call: TRBD2 (6 bases). The CDR3 consists of 15 residues. CDR1 and CDR2 from the germline V gene are SGHNT and YYREEE (reference sequence). V was clipped by 3 bases and J by 5 bases, with 18 bases between them.

J is TRBJ2-7 and V is TRBV15; D not certain. Trimming took off 0 bases at V and 5 bases at J, with 5 bases between the two ends. CDR3 length equals 12 residues. Germline lookup yields CDR1 LNHNV and CDR2 YYDKDF (reference sequence). The DNA of the CDR3 is TGTGCCACCAGCAGAGACGAGGACGAGCAGTACTTC. This encodes CATSRDEDEQYF.

This chain links TRBV9 with TRBJ1-3, with a possible D match to TRBD1 (5 bases). CDR1 is SGDLS and CDR2 is YYNGEE in the germline V gene. This CDR3 is built from 16 residues. Trimming took 4 bases from V and 2 from J, leaving 16 bases between them. The CDR3 protein is CASSRGGINTGNTIYF. Written as DNA, the CDR3 is TGTGCCAGCAGCCGTGGGGGGATAAATACTGGAAACACCATATATTTT.

The rearrangement joins TRBV7-2 to TRBJ2-1; D is undetermined. The germline CDR1 and CDR2 sequences are SGHTA and FQGNSA. The ends were cut back, 1 base at V and 5 bases at J, with 3 bases in the middle. The CDR3 spans 12 residues. CDR3 DNA: TGTGCCAGCAGCTTAGTCAACAATGAGCAGTTCTTC. Translation gives CASSLVNNEQFF.

As regards this clone: Within the sample, other DNA sequences also encode this same CDR3. This chain links TRBV9 with TRBJ2-5; D is unclear. Germline lookup yields CDR1 SGDLS and CDR2 YYNGEE. Trimming stripped 2 bases from V and 1 base from J, with 6 bases between. The CDR3 runs 13 residues. CDR3 residues: CASSVGFQETQYF. The CDR3 DNA reads TGTGCCAGCAGCGTGGGATTCCAAGAGACCCAGTACTTC.

This clone was observed a few times. The chain links TRBV5-1 to TRBJ2-1; the match to TRBD2 covers 8 bases. Germline V gene lookup returns CDR1 SGHRS and CDR2 YFSETQ. The CDR3 extends over 15 amino acids. The V segment lost 0 bases and the J segment 9 bases; nucleotides outside the gene matches: 8. CDR3 sequence: CASSLELAAATEQFF. CDR3 coding DNA: TGCGCCAGCAGCTTGGAACTAGCGGCCGCTACTGAGCAGTTCTTC.

V usage is TRBV5-6 and J usage is TRBJ2-5; no firm D call. The CDR3 has 11 amino acids. CDR1 is SGHDT and CDR2 is YYEEEE in the germline V gene. V lost 4 bases to trimming and J lost 11 bases, with 12 bases between them. CDR3 sequence (DNA): TGTGCCAGCAGCCTCGTTGCGGAGCAGTACTTC. Translated: CASSLVAEQYF.

This chain connects TRBV29-1 to TRBJ2-5; TRBD1 might be the D (5 bases). CDR3 length: 12 residues. Germline V gene lookup returns CDR1 SQVTM and CDR2 ANQGSEA. The CDR3 here is CGILAGQETQYF. CDR3 in DNA: TGCGGGATATTGGCAGGGCAAGAGACCCAGTACTTC. Drawing the rest from reference TRBV29-1 and TRBJ2-5, the complete variable domain is SAVISQKPSRDICQRGTSLTIQCQVDSQVTMMFWYRQQPGQSLTLIATANQGSEATYESGFVIDKFPISRPNLTFSTLTVSNMSPEDSSIYLCGILAGQETQYFGPGTRLLVL.

For the CDR3, the DNA is TGTGCCAGCACCCGTTTGCTAGCGGGAGTCTCTGATACGCAGTATTTT. Residues: CASTRLLAGVSDTQYF. The J gene is TRBJ2-3, the V gene TRBV28; 10 bases match TRBD2. The germline gives CDR1 MDHEN, CDR2 SYDVKM. CDR3 length: 16 amino acids. J was trimmed by 6 bases and V by 7 bases; bases with no gene match: 13.

The rearrangement joins TRBV19 to TRBJ1-5; 7 bases match TRBD1. The CDR3 is 13 amino acids. CDR1 and CDR2 (germline): LNHDA, SQIVND (reference sequence). With V trimmed by 7 bases and J by 6 bases, 6 bases remained unmatched. CDR3 nucleotide sequence: TGTGCCAGTAACGACAGGGAAGGTCAGCCCCAGCATTTT. This encodes CASNDREGQPQHF.

This sequence joins TRBV28 and TRBJ1-4, with 9 bases lining up with TRBD1. Germline V lookup: CDR1 MDHEN, CDR2 SYDVKM. The CDR3 loop spans 14 amino acids. J gave up 7 bases and V 8 bases, and 8 bases lay outside the gene matches. For the CDR3, the DNA is TGTGCCAGCGTATCTGACAGGGGGGGTGAAAAACTGTTTTTT. Protein product: CASVSDRGGEKLFF.

The chain joins TRBV2 to TRBJ2-7, with 10 nucleotides matching TRBD1. The ends lost 6 bases at V and 4 bases at J; junction bases unmatched: 0. Germline-derived CDR1 and CDR2 are SNHLY and FYNNEI. The CDR3 spans 12 residues. The CDR3: CASRGQGYEQYF. The CDR3 nucleotides are TGTGCCAGCAGGGGACAGGGGTACGAGCAGTACTTC.

The chain recombines TRBV28 with TRBJ2-6; 10 bases are a match to TRBD1. Germline V CDR1 and CDR2: MDHEN, SYDVKM. The junction had 8 bases not matched to a gene; V was cut back by 5 bases and J by 4 bases. This CDR3 has 17 residues. The CDR3: CASSPPGQGTGANVLTF. The CDR3 DNA is TGTGCCAGCAGTCCCCCGGGACAGGGGACGGGGGCCAACGTCCTGACTTTC.

The chain uses TRBV6-1 and TRBJ2-3, with D perhaps given as TRBD1 or TRBD2 (5 bases each). This CDR3 has 15 amino acids. Trimming stripped 7 bases from V and 5 bases from J, with 19 bases between. Germline loops: CDR1 MNHNS, CDR2 SASEGT. The CDR3: CASILRDPRGDTQYF. The CDR3 DNA sequence: TGTGCCAGCATCCTTAGGGACCCTAGGGGAGATACGCAGTATTTT.

The chain employs TRBV7-2 and TRBJ2-7; weak D call: TRBD2 (6 bases). The CDR3 sequence is 14 residues long. Trimming stripped 5 bases from V and 2 bases from J, with 13 bases between. Looked up from germline, CDR1 is SGHTA and CDR2 is FQGNSA. CDR3 sequence reads: CASSPERVPYEQYF. CDR3 sequence (DNA): TGTGCCAGCAGCCCGGAGCGGGTACCCTACGAGCAGTACTTC.

The chain recombines TRBV19 with TRBJ2-1; TRBD1 aligns across 7 bases. CDR1 and CDR2 (germline): LNHDA, SQIVND (reference sequence). CDR3 size: 15 residues. J lost 6 bases, V lost 7 bases, and 12 bases had no gene match. In DNA form, the CDR3 reads TGTGCCAGTACACCCAGTACAGACAGGGTCAATGAGCAGTTCTTC. Translation gives CASTPSTDRVNEQFF.

V gene TRBV19 combines with J gene TRBJ1-5; D uncertain. Germline assignment: CDR1 LNHDA and CDR2 SQIVND (reference sequence). V was cut by 3 bases and J by 6 bases, with 6 bases left in between. This CDR3 region has 12 residues. For the CDR3, the DNA is TGTGCCAGTAGTATGGTACGTCAGCCCCAGCATTTT. It yields the protein CASSMVRQPQHF.

This rearrangement joins TRBV7-9 to TRBJ2-5, with D maybe TRBD1 (6 bases). Per germline, CDR1 SEHNR and CDR2 FQNEAQ (reference sequence). V was clipped by 2 bases and J by 5 bases, with 12 bases between them. This CDR3 has 14 residues. CDR3 residues: CASSLPGVRETQYF. CDR3 in DNA: TGTGCCAGCAGCTTACCAGGGGTTCGGGAGACCCAGTACTTC.

This clone is a singleton in its sample. The J gene is TRBJ2-3, the V gene TRBV28; D may be TRBD2 (7 bases). V was clipped by 10 bases and J by 3 bases, with 23 bases between them. Germline V gene lookup returns CDR1 MDHEN and CDR2 SYDVKM. This CDR3 spans 16 amino acids. CDR3 residues: CATEGGREITTDTQYF. The DNA for the CDR3 is TGTGCCACCGAAGGGGGGCGGGAGATTACGACAGATACGCAGTATTTT. Full variable domain (rest looked up from reference TRBV28 and TRBJ2-3): DVKVTQSSRYLVKRTGEKVFLECVQDMDHENMFWYRQDPGLGLRLIYFSYDVKMKEKGDIPEGYSVSREKKERFSLILESASTNQTSMYLCATEGGREITTDTQYFGPGTRLTVL.

The rearrangement links TRBV27 to TRBJ2-7, with D possibly being TRBD2 (7 bases). V was cut by 6 bases and J by 2 bases, with 17 bases left in between. This CDR3 has 15 residues. In germline, CDR1 is MNHEY, CDR2 SMNVEV (reference sequence). The CDR3 coding sequence is TGTGCCAGCAGGTCAGGGGTTCGGGGGGCCTACGAGCAGTACTTC. Residues: CASRSGVRGAYEQYF.

The chain combines TRBV6-6 with TRBJ1-1; D call uncertain. This CDR3 region has 15 residues. Trimming took 0 bases from V and 0 from J, leaving 8 bases between them. The germline CDR1 and CDR2 sequences are MNHNY and SVGAGI (reference sequence). For the CDR3, the DNA is TGTGCCAGCAGTTACTCGGGTTTGGTGAACACTGAAGCTTTCTTT. Translation: CASSYSGLVNTEAFF.

V gene TRBV2 combines with J gene TRBJ2-5; D may be TRBD1 or TRBD2 (7 bases each). Germline CDR1 SNHLY, CDR2 FYNNEI. The CDR3 length is 13 residues. V dropped 5 bases and J dropped 5 bases, with 12 bases sitting between them. CDR3 residues: CASSLRGGETQYF. DNA for the CDR3: TGTGCCAGCAGTCTCAGGGGGGGGGAGACCCAGTACTTC.

In DNA, the CDR3 is TGTGCCAGCAGCCCCGGACAGGGGGGCCGACATCAGCCCCAGCATTTT. It specifies CASSPGQGGRHQPQHF. The gene calls are TRBV9 and TRBJ1-5; 10 bases match TRBD1. In germline, CDR1 is SGDLS, CDR2 YYNGEE. The CDR3 contains 16 residues. The junction had 9 bases not matched to a gene; V was cut back by 4 bases and J by 5 bases. The full variable domain, completed using reference TRBV9 and TRBJ1-5, is DSGVTQTPKHLITATGQRVTLRCSPRSGDLSVYWYQQSLDQGLQFLIQYYNGEERAKGNILERFSAQQFPDLHSELNLSSLELGDSALYFCASSPGQGGRHQPQHFGDGTRLSIL.

The chain carries TRBV6-5 and TRBJ1-5; D is perhaps TRBD1 (5 bases). Trimming took off 2 bases at V and 7 bases at J, with 15 bases between the two ends. This CDR3 spans 15 amino acids. CDR1 and CDR2 (germline): MNHEY, SVGAGI. The CDR3 DNA follows: TGTGCCAGCAGTTACAGGGCAGGGCGGGGCCAGCCCCAGCATTTT. Translation: CASSYRAGRGQPQHF.